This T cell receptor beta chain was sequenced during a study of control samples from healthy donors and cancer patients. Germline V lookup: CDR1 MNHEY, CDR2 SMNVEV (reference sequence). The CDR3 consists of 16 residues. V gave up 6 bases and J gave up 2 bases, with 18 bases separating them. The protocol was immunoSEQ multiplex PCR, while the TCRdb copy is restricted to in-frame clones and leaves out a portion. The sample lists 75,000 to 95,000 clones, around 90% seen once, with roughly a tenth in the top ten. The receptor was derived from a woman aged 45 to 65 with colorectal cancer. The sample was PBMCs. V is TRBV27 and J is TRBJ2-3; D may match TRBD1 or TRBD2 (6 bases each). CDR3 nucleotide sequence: TGTGCCAGCAGCCCCTTGGAGGGGGGAAACACAGATACGCAGTATTTT. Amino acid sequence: CASSPLEGGNTDTQYF.